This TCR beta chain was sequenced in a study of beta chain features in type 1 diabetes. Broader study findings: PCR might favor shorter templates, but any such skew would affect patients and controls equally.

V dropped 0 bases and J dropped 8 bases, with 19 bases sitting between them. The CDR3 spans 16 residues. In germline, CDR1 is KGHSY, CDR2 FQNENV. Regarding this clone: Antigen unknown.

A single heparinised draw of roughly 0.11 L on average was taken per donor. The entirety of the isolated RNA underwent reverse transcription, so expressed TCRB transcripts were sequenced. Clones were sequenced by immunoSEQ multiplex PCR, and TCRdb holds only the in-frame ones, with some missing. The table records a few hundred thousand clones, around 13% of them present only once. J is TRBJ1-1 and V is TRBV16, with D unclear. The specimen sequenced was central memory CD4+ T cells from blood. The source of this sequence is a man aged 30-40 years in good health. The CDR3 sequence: CASSQSTVGTATEAFF. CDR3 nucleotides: TGTGCCAGCAGCCAATCCACAGTGGGCACTGCCACCGAAGCTTTCTTT.